Listed below are T cell receptor beta chains from one sample, sequenced in a study of blood T cell repertoires in COVID-19. Method: immunoSEQ multiplex PCR; TCRdb's copy keeps in-frame clones and lacks some. The sample consists of tens of thousands of clones, roughly 88% of them appearing once. The specimen sequenced was peripheral blood. Receptors were obtained from a man over 45 with active or convalescent COVID-19. The CDR3 runs from the conserved cysteine through the conserved F or W. Fields, in order: clone size, V gene, CDR3 length, J gene, D gene, CDR3 protein, CDR3 DNA. D genes are given only for firm matches. Clone size is shown for a subset of rows, as once, few, many or a class of expanded clone.

>.|TRBV28|13|TRBJ2-5|TRBD1
CASAGQGEETQYF
TGTGCCAGCGCGGGACAGGGGGAGGAGACCCAGTACTTC
>.|TRBV6-6|13|TRBJ2-7|.
CASSLARSYEQYF
TGTGCCAGCAGTTTGGCTAGGTCCTACGAGCAGTACTTC
>.|TRBV5-5|18|TRBJ1-1|.
CASSFFVSSGHWNTEAFF
TGTGCCAGCAGCTTTTTTGTTTCATCGGGACATTGGAACACTGAAGCTTTCTTT
>.|TRBV7-2|17|TRBJ2-5|TRBD2
CASSQGTSGGTKETQYF
TGTGCCAGCAGCCAAGGGACTAGCGGGGGGACGAAAGAGACCCAGTACTTC
>.|TRBV29-1|12|TRBJ1-2|.
CSVRTGGYGYTF
TGCAGCGTTCGCACAGGCGGCTATGGCTACACCTTC
>.|TRBV27|16|TRBJ2-1|.
CASSPRVRRDTNEQFF
TGTGCCAGCAGTCCCCGTGTGCGCCGGGACACAAATGAGCAGTTCTTC
>.|TRBV25-1|15|TRBJ1-4|.
CASSELKGVGEKLFF
TGTGCCAGCAGTGAATTAAAGGGGGTCGGTGAAAAACTGTTTTTT
>.|TRBV28|12|TRBJ2-2|.
CASSTTTGELFF
TGTGCCAGCAGTACTACCACCGGGGAGCTGTTTTTT
>.|TRBV4-2|22|TRBJ2-6|TRBD2
CASTQRGGTSGSHHSGANVLTF
TGTGCCAGCACCCAGAGGGGCGGGACTAGCGGGAGCCACCACTCTGGGGCCAACGTCCTGACTTTC
>.|TRBV19|13|TRBJ1-1|.
CASSMGVSTEAFF
TGTGCCAGTAGTATGGGAGTAAGCACTGAAGCTTTCTTT
>.|TRBV11-2|15|TRBJ2-5|TRBD2
CASSLRTSGRETQYF
TGTGCCAGCAGCCTACGGACTAGCGGGAGGGAGACCCAGTACTTC
>.|TRBV5-1|13|TRBJ1-5|.
CASSQGRDQPQHF
TGCGCCAGCAGTCAGGGGAGGGATCAGCCCCAGCATTTT
>few|TRBV4-1|15|TRBJ1-1|TRBD1
CASSQGDSHVTEAFF
TGCGCCAGCAGCCAAGGGGACAGCCATGTCACTGAAGCTTTCTTT
>once|TRBV5-5|16|TRBJ1-6|TRBD1
CASSSYHRDRGSPLHF
TGTGCCAGCAGCTCCTACCACCGGGACAGGGGATCACCCCTCCACTTT
>once|TRBV7-2|13|TRBJ2-3|TRBD2
CASKRGNTDTQYF
TGTGCCAGCAAGCGGGGAAACACAGATACGCAGTATTTT
>.|TRBV5-1|15|TRBJ2-5|.
CASNEGGGIQETQYF
TGCGCCAGCAACGAGGGAGGGGGGATTCAAGAGACCCAGTACTTC
>.|TRBV5-4|16|TRBJ1-4|TRBD1
CASSLEGQRSAEKLFF
TGTGCCAGCAGCTTGGAGGGACAGAGATCAGCTGAAAAACTGTTTTTT
>few|TRBV14|15|TRBJ1-1|.
CASSDGAATVKGAFF
TGTGCCAGCAGCGACGGAGCGGCCACAGTAAAAGGAGCTTTCTTT
>.|TRBV7-2|17|TRBJ2-5|TRBD2
CASSSRASGRNQETQYF
TGTGCCAGCAGCTCTCGGGCTAGCGGGAGAAACCAAGAGACCCAGTACTTC
>once|TRBV5-1|17|TRBJ1-4|.
CASSLGLSHRVDEKLFF
TGCGCCAGCAGCTTGGGTCTCTCCCACAGGGTTGATGAAAAACTGTTTTTT
>.|TRBV15|12|TRBJ2-3|TRBD2
CATSREAGGKYF
TGTGCCACCAGCAGAGAGGCGGGGGGGAAGTATTTT
>.|TRBV3-1/TRBV3-2|16|TRBJ2-7|TRBD1
CASSQVSTGQGDEQYF
TGTGCCAGCAGCCAAGTGAGTACGGGACAGGGTGACGAGCAGTACTTC